This passage covers 14 T cell receptor beta chains from one sample sequenced in a study of cytomegalovirus exposure and HLA in healthy donors. PCR was performed using 60 Vbeta and 13 Jbeta primers. Produced via immunoSEQ multiplex PCR; TCRdb's table is partial and in-frame only. The sample yields around 70,000 clones, around 80% seen once. Sequencing was performed on PBMCs. The receptor source for this set is a male donor in good health and CMV-seropositive.

The chain employs TRBV19 and TRBJ1-5; a possible D gene is TRBD1 (6 bases). The CDR3 is 15 amino acids. CDR1 is LNHDA, CDR2 SQIVND, per germline (reference sequence). V was trimmed by 4 bases and J by 3 bases, leaving 13 bases between them. CDR3 loop: CASSTGGAVNQPQHF. CDR3 sequence (DNA): TGTGCCAGTAGTACCGGGGGGGCCGTCAATCAGCCCCAGCATTTT.

The chain couples TRBV4-1 to TRBJ2-5, with 7 bases fitting TRBD2. In germline, CDR1 is MGHRA, CDR2 YSYEKL. J gave up 1 base and V 4 bases, and 12 bases lay outside the gene matches. There are 17 residues in the CDR3. CDR3 in DNA: TGCGCCAGCAGCCGCCTAAGAGGCAGCGGGGCCCAAGAGACCCAGTACTTC. Translated, it gives CASSRLRGSGAQETQYF.

The rearrangement links TRBV27 to TRBJ2-5; 10 nucleotides match TRBD2. The trim removed 7 bases at V and 5 bases at J, leaving 7 bases unmatched. The germline V gene encodes CDR1 MNHEY and CDR2 SMNVEV (reference sequence). The CDR3 has 14 residues. CDR3 nucleotide sequence: TGTGCCAGCAAGAAGCGGGGGGGCCAGGAGACCCAGTACTTC. Its protein product is CASKKRGGQETQYF.

This chain links TRBV28 with TRBJ2-3; D perhaps matches TRBD2 (6 bases). Germline V gene sequence: CDR1 MDHEN, CDR2 SYDVKM. This CDR3 is built from 13 residues. The V end was cut by 5 bases, the J end by 5 bases, with 11 bases between. The CDR3 here is CASSNGGGDTQYF. The CDR3 DNA reads as TGTGCCAGCAGTAACGGGGGAGGAGATACGCAGTATTTT. Variable domain in full (rest from reference TRBV28 and TRBJ2-3): DVKVTQSSRYLVKRTGEKVFLECVQDMDHENMFWYRQDPGLGLRLIYFSYDVKMKEKGDIPEGYSVSREKKERFSLILESASTNQTSMYLCASSNGGGDTQYFGPGTRLTVL.

This clone was seen a few times. The chain joins TRBV5-1 to TRBJ2-3; 8 bases line up with TRBD2. Germline CDR1 and CDR2: SGHRS and YFSETQ. This CDR3 is built from 15 residues. V was clipped by 2 bases and J by 5 bases; unmatched bases: 7. The CDR3 is CASSFPGGGRDTQYF. CDR3 bases: TGCGCCAGCAGCTTTCCGGGAGGGGGAAGAGATACGCAGTATTTT.

For this clone: Germline and junction disagree at one end, which may indicate a read error. In nucleotides, the CDR3 is TGTTCCAGCAGACTGACGGTTGGACAGGGGGCCCACGAGCAGTACTTC. Its protein is CSSRLTVGQGAHEQYF. V usage is TRBV7-9 and J usage is TRBJ2-7, with TRBD1 identical over 11 bases. This CDR3 has 16 amino acids. Per the germline V gene, CDR1 is SEHNR and CDR2 is FQNEAQ (reference sequence). Combining the CDR3 with reference TRBV7-9 and TRBJ2-7 gives the whole variable domain DTGVSQNPRHKITKRGQNVTFRCDPISEHNRLYWYRQTLGQGPEFLTYFQNEAQLEKSRLLSDRFSAERPKGSFSTLEIQRTEQGDSAMYLCSSRLTVGQGAHEQYFGPGTRLTVT.

This clone was observed a handful of times. This rearrangement joins TRBV18 to TRBJ2-1, with 9 bases lining up with TRBD2. J was trimmed by 5 bases and V by 6 bases; bases with no gene match: 14. Germline CDR1 reads KGHSH; CDR2 reads LQKENI. The CDR3 is 17 amino acids. CDR3 coding DNA: TGTGCCAGCTCCCCGGGAGTAAGCGGGGGGCCCCACAATGAGCAGTTCTTC. It codes for CASSPGVSGGPHNEQFF.

V and J are TRBV19 and TRBJ1-1, with D perhaps TRBD1 (5 bases). CDR3 length: 17 amino acids. V was trimmed by 3 bases and J by 1 base, leaving 18 bases between them. Germline V gives CDR1 LNHDA, CDR2 SQIVND (reference sequence). The CDR3 nucleotides read TGTGCCAGTAGTATTAAGGCCAGCCCTAGGGGGAACACTGAAGCTTTCTTT. It translates to CASSIKASPRGNTEAFF.

The rearrangement links TRBV4-1 to TRBJ2-5, with TRBD1 matching 7 bases. From germline, CDR1 is MGHRA and CDR2 YSYEKL. This CDR3 contains 15 residues. The V and J ends lost 3 bases and 0 bases, in that order; junction bases with no gene match: 4. The DNA of the CDR3 is TGCGCCAGCAGCCATACCACAGGGGACCAAGAGACCCAGTACTTC. As protein: CASSHTTGDQETQYF.

This clone has just a few counts. The chain joins TRBV5-4 to TRBJ1-2; the D gene is possibly TRBD1 (6 bases). CDR1 is SGHNT, CDR2 YYREEE, per germline (reference sequence). This CDR3 region has 17 residues. The V and J ends lost 1 base and 0 bases respectively, with 16 bases between them. CDR3 nucleotides: TGTGCCAGCAGCTTGCGGGGACGAGGACAGACTAACTATGGCTACACCTTC. Its protein is CASSLRGRGQTNYGYTF.

This clone was counted only a few times. The V and J genes are TRBV18 and TRBJ1-1; D perhaps matches TRBD1 (6 bases). The CDR3 runs 17 residues. V was pared by 3 bases and J by 1 base, with 18 bases between. Germline V CDR1 and CDR2: KGHSH, LQKENI. CDR3 residues: CASSPGTPKIENTEAFF. The CDR3 nucleotides are TGTGCCAGCTCACCTGGGACACCCAAGATTGAGAACACTGAAGCTTTCTTT.

This chain connects TRBV19 to TRBJ2-7; 13 nucleotides align to TRBD2. This CDR3 has 13 amino acids. In germline, CDR1 is LNHDA, CDR2 SQIVND (reference sequence). The V and J ends lost 5 bases and 11 bases, in that order; junction bases with no gene match: 6. The CDR3 protein is CASSGGTSGTEYF. The DNA of the CDR3 is TGTGCCAGTAGTGGCGGGACTAGCGGGACGGAGTACTTC.

This rearrangement joins TRBV5-3 to TRBJ2-3; 10 bases match TRBD2. TRBV5-3 is an ORF; its function is uncertain. Trimming took 8 bases from V and 2 from J; bases not matched to a gene: 14. This CDR3 comprises 17 residues. CDR3 protein: CARAQREGKNNTDTQYF. CDR3 sequence (DNA): TGTGCCAGGGCCCAGCGGGAGGGCAAAAACAACACAGATACGCAGTATTTT.

This chain links TRBV6-1 with TRBJ1-2; 9 positions agree with TRBD1. Germline CDR1 reads MNHNS; CDR2 reads SASEGT. J was trimmed by 5 bases and V by 6 bases; bases with no gene match: 7. The CDR3 has 14 amino acids. The CDR3 spells CASRTRDRAYGYTF. CDR3 coding DNA: TGTGCCAGCAGAACCCGGGACAGGGCTTATGGCTACACCTTC.